What follows are 14 T cell receptor beta chains derived from one specimen sequenced in a study of blood T cell repertoires in COVID-19. Sequencing was performed with immunoSEQ multiplex PCR; in TCRdb, only in-frame clones are kept and a portion is missing. The table shows about 80,000 clones, with 65% to 85% occurring only once. The sample taken for sequencing was peripheral blood. The source is a man in his 60s with active or convalescent COVID-19.

The J gene is TRBJ2-5, the V gene TRBV5-1; 12 positions match TRBD2. J was trimmed by 5 bases and V by 3 bases; bases with no gene match: 5. Germline V gene lookup returns CDR1 SGHRS and CDR2 YFSETQ. There are 15 residues in the CDR3. The CDR3 protein is CASSSSGGAQETQYF. CDR3 DNA sequence: TGCGCCAGCAGCTCTAGCGGGGGGGCACAGGAGACCCAGTACTTC.

The J gene is TRBJ2-7, the V gene TRBV20-1; 8 bases match TRBD2. Germline V CDR1 and CDR2: DFQATT, SNEGSKA (reference sequence). CDR3 length: 14 amino acids. J lost 6 bases, V lost 3 bases, and 10 bases had no gene match. The CDR3 DNA sequence: TGCAGTGCTAGTTTCCAGCGGGGGACTTCCGAGCAGTACTTC. It is translated as CSASFQRGTSEQYF.

The chain links TRBV6-5 to TRBJ1-6, with D hard to call. The CDR3 is 12 amino acids. V lost 4 bases and J 13 bases, leaving 11 bases between the germline ends. The germline V gene has CDR1 MNHEY and CDR2 SVGAGI. This CDR3 reads CASSSPPRPLHF. The CDR3 nucleotides read TGTGCCAGCAGTTCCCCTCCCCGGCCCCTCCACTTT.

The chain combines TRBV19 with TRBJ1-5, with D maybe TRBD1 (5 bases). This CDR3 region has 15 residues. Trimming stripped 6 bases from V and 1 base from J, with 13 bases between. Germline CDR1 reads LNHDA; CDR2 reads SQIVND (reference sequence). Here the CDR3 reads CASRTQGASNQPQHF. CDR3 bases: TGTGCCAGTAGGACTCAGGGTGCCAGCAATCAGCCCCAGCATTTT.

The chain couples TRBV19 to TRBJ2-7, with TRBD1 identical over 7 bases. The CDR3 is 15 amino acids. Germline CDR1 is LNHDA and CDR2 is SQIVND (reference sequence). V dropped 5 bases and J dropped 1; count of bases not matched to a gene: 8. In DNA form, the CDR3 reads TGTGCCAGTAGTTACGCAAGGACAGGTTCCTACGAGCAGTACTTC. It is translated as CASSYARTGSYEQYF.

The rearrangement uses TRBV5-8 and TRBJ2-7, with a possible D match to TRBD2 (5 bases). Trimming stripped 0 bases from V and 6 bases from J, with 16 bases between. From germline, CDR1 is SGHTS and CDR2 YDEGEE. This CDR3 comprises 15 residues. CDR3 sequence reads: CASSLATGRAGEQYF. The CDR3 coding sequence is TGTGCCAGCAGCTTGGCCACGGGAAGGGCAGGCGAGCAGTACTTC.

The rearrangement joins TRBV4-2 to TRBJ1-2; TRBD1 might be the D (6 bases). Per the germline V gene, CDR1 is LGHNA and CDR2 is YNFKEQ. The CDR3 is 17 residues long. V lost 0 bases, J lost 2 bases, and 16 bases lay in between. This CDR3 reads CASSQEVLSGQNYGYTF. The CDR3 DNA is TGTGCCAGCAGCCAAGAGGTTCTATCCGGACAGAACTATGGCTACACCTTC.

A remark on this clone: At one end, the junction sequence differs from germline, possibly due to a read error. V usage is TRBV24-1 and J usage is TRBJ2-2; possible D gene TRBD2, 6 bases. The CDR3 extends over 15 amino acids. Germline values: CDR1 KGHDR, CDR2 SFDVKD. CDR3 DNA sequence: TGTGCCACCAGTGACACGATTGGGGGGACCGGGAAGCTGTTTTTT. This codes for CATSDTIGGTGKLFF.

Here the CDR3 DNA reads TGTGCCACCAGCAGAGTTTACGGGTCCTCCTACGAGCAGTACTTC. Encoded protein: CATSRVYGSSYEQYF. This chain joins TRBV15 and TRBJ2-7; D unresolved. Looked up from germline, CDR1 is LNHNV and CDR2 is YYDKDF (reference sequence). This CDR3 spans 15 amino acids. Trimming pared 1 base from V and 0 bases from J, leaving 10 bases between.

This clone occurred a few times. CDR3: CASSAGNGYTF. The CDR3 nucleotides read TGTGCCAGCAGTGCAGGAAATGGCTACACCTTC. The chain couples TRBV6-1 to TRBJ1-2; no clear D. Germline V CDR1 and CDR2: MNHNS, SASEGT. The V end was cut by 4 bases, the J end by 6 bases, with 6 bases between. There are 11 residues in the CDR3.

This rearrangement joins TRBV6-5 to TRBJ2-5, with 10 bases that match TRBD2. The CDR3 runs 14 residues. The germline gives CDR1 MNHEY, CDR2 SVGAGI. Trimming cost V 9 bases and J 5 bases; bases outside gene matches: 9. The CDR3 bases are TGTGCCAGTGGAGCGGGGGGGGTGGTTGAGACCCAGTACTTC. Its protein is CASGAGGVVETQYF.

The table lists this clone with a count of one. V is TRBV3-1 (or the pseudogene TRBV3-2) and J is TRBJ1-1; 9 bases are shared with TRBD1. The length of the CDR3 is 13 residues. V trimming: 5 bases; J trimming: 3 bases; junction bases outside the gene matches: 1. Germline V lookup: CDR1 LGHDT, CDR2 YNNKEL (reference sequence). CDR3 DNA sequence: TGTGCCAGCAGCGGGACAGGGTACACTGAAGCTTTCTTT. It translates to CASSGTGYTEAFF.

Of note for this clone: Germline and junction disagree at one end, which may indicate a read error. J is TRBJ1-3 and V is TRBV2, with TRBD1 matching over 7 bases. The CDR3 has 11 amino acids. Per the germline V gene, CDR1 is SNHLY and CDR2 is FYNNEI. For the CDR3, the DNA is TGTGCCAGCAGCGACAGGGAGGTGGGGAATTTT. This translates into CASSDREVGNF.

The chain uses TRBV7-3 and TRBJ2-1, with 11 nucleotides matching TRBD2. J was trimmed by 0 bases and V by 5 bases; bases with no gene match: 9. Germline CDR1 SGHTA, CDR2 FQGTGA. This CDR3 is built from 18 residues. The CDR3 coding sequence is TGTGCCAGCAGCCTAGGTGCTAGCGGGGGGAGCTCCTACAATGAGCAGTTCTTC. Protein: CASSLGASGGSSYNEQFF.